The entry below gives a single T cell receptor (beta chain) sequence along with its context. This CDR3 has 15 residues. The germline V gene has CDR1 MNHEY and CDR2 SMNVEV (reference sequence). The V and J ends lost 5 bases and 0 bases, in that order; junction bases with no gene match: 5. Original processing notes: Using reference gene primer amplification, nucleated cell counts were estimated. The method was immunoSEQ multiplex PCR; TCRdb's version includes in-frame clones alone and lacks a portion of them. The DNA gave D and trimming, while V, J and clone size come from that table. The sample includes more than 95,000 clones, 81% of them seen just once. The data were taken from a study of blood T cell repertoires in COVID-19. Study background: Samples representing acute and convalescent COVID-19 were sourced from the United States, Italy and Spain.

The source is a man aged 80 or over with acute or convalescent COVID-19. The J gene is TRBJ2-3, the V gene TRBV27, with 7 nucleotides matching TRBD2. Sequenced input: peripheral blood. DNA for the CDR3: TGTGCCAGCAGTGTACTAGCGCCTAGCACAGATACGCAGTATTTT. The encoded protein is CASSVLAPSTDTQYF.